Listed below are T cell receptor beta chains from one sample, sequenced in a study of T cell repertoires in cytomegalovirus infection. The antigens these receptors bind are not known. One entry per CDR3 protein, called by TCRdb with MiXCR from the reads. The sample records about 130,000 distinct CDR3 sequences, 20% to 30% being singletons. Sequences were obtained from PBMCs, sequenced either directly or after in vitro stimulation (not recorded which). These receptors were obtained from a human donor in good health (CMV status not recorded). Some clones in this sample may be carry-over from other donors' samples. Each CDR3 is given with its conserved first and last residue. Each record gives: clone size, V gene, J gene, D gene, CDR3 protein, CDR3 DNA. D genes are given only for firm matches. A row's size may be missing; if present it is once, few, many or a size class.

clone_size: few; v_call: TRBV29-1; j_call: TRBJ2-3; d_call: .; cdr3_aa: CSANDLAANTDTQYF; cdr3_nt: TGCAGCGCCAATGATTTGGCAGCCAACACAGATACGCAGTATTTT
clone_size: few; v_call: TRBV28; j_call: TRBJ2-7; d_call: .; cdr3_aa: CASSQAPIYEQYF; cdr3_nt: TGTGCCAGCAGTCAGGCGCCGATCTACGAGCAGTACTTC
clone_size: .; v_call: TRBV24-1; j_call: TRBJ2-1; d_call: .; cdr3_aa: CATSEGRPYEQFF; cdr3_nt: TGTGCCACCAGTGAAGGCAGGCCGTATGAGCAGTTCTTC
clone_size: .; v_call: TRBV20-1; j_call: TRBJ2-3; d_call: TRBD2; cdr3_aa: CSAFRGTNLISTQYF; cdr3_nt: TGCAGTGCTTTTCGAGGGACTAATTTGATCAGTACGCAGTATTTT
clone_size: .; v_call: TRBV4-1; j_call: TRBJ1-6; d_call: .; cdr3_aa: CASSQDAPDNSPLHF; cdr3_nt: TGCGCCAGCAGCCAAGACGCGCCAGATAATTCACCCCTCCACTTT
clone_size: many; v_call: TRBV10-3; j_call: TRBJ1-5; d_call: .; cdr3_aa: CAISADRDSNQPQHF; cdr3_nt: TGTGCCATCAGTGCTGACCGGGACAGCAATCAGCCCCAGCATTTT
clone_size: few; v_call: TRBV6-8; j_call: TRBJ1-2; d_call: .; cdr3_aa: CASSYSPGDYGYTF; cdr3_nt: TGTGCCAGCAGTTACTCTCCAGGGGACTATGGCTACACCTTC
clone_size: many; v_call: TRBV28; j_call: TRBJ1-1; d_call: .; cdr3_aa: CASSLGRVANTEAFF; cdr3_nt: TGTGCCAGCAGTTTAGGCAGGGTTGCGAACACTGAAGCTTTCTTT
clone_size: few; v_call: TRBV4-1; j_call: TRBJ2-1; d_call: .; cdr3_aa: CASSQDNNEQFF; cdr3_nt: TGCGCCAGCAGCCAAGATAACAATGAGCAGTTCTTC
clone_size: few; v_call: TRBV4-1; j_call: TRBJ2-7; d_call: .; cdr3_aa: CASSQTPQAYEQYF; cdr3_nt: TGCGCCAGCAGCCAAACTCCCCAGGCCTACGAGCAGTACTTC
clone_size: many; v_call: TRBV6-1; j_call: TRBJ2-3; d_call: .; cdr3_aa: CASTQWGDTQYF; cdr3_nt: TGTGCCAGCACCCAATGGGGGGATACGCAGTATTTT
clone_size: .; v_call: TRBV25-1; j_call: TRBJ1-1; d_call: .; cdr3_aa: CASSRGGNTEAFF; cdr3_nt: TGTGCCAGCAGTAGGGGAGGTAACACTGAAGCTTTCTTT
clone_size: once; v_call: TRBV7-9; j_call: TRBJ2-1; d_call: TRBD2; cdr3_aa: CASRGRESYNEQFF; cdr3_nt: TGTGCCAGCAGGGGGCGGGAGTCCTACAATGAGCAGTTCTTC
clone_size: few; v_call: TRBV7-2; j_call: TRBJ1-2; d_call: .; cdr3_aa: CASSSMQGYYGYTF; cdr3_nt: TGTGCCAGCAGCTCAATGCAGGGGTACTATGGCTACACCTTC
clone_size: .; v_call: TRBV18; j_call: TRBJ2-5; d_call: TRBD1; cdr3_aa: CASSPVTGIATQYF; cdr3_nt: TGTGCCAGCTCACCGGTGACAGGGATCGCGACCCAGTACTTC
clone_size: .; v_call: TRBV9; j_call: TRBJ2-5; d_call: TRBD1; cdr3_aa: CASSVGPGGSQYF; cdr3_nt: TGTGCCAGCAGCGTAGGACCAGGGGGCTCCCAGTACTTC
clone_size: many; v_call: TRBV7-2; j_call: TRBJ1-2; d_call: .; cdr3_aa: CASSLAAASADYGYTF; cdr3_nt: TGTGCCAGCAGCTTAGCGGCCGCCTCGGCGGACTATGGCTACACCTTC
clone_size: .; v_call: TRBV15; j_call: TRBJ2-1; d_call: .; cdr3_aa: CATSREGGIDNEQFF; cdr3_nt: TGTGCCACCAGCAGAGAAGGCGGTATTGACAATGAGCAGTTCTTC